One and the same sample provided the 22 T cell receptor beta chains below, sequenced in a study of PD-1 blockade in classical Hodgkin lymphoma (dated by TCRdb to the early 2020s). Receptor amplification or capture employed the immunoSEQ multiplex PCR assay. The clones in this table, taken by TCRdb from immuneACCESS, are in-frame only. Not every clone is retained; where verified, under half of the shortfall comes from an unresolved V gene, and the cause of the rest is unknown. In this sample the table shows 99,000 or so clones, roughly 89% of which occur a single time. The ten largest account for around a fifth of the sample. Reading the label with the study, this specimen's time point is: cycle 4 day 1 (C4D1), after 5 to 7 weeks of nivolumab. Every trial patient had relapsed following autologous stem cell transplantation, and prior brentuximab vedotin exposure was what differed among cohorts A, B and C.

The specimen comprised peripheral blood mononuclear cells (PBMCs), sampled before the fourth cycle of nivolumab. These receptors all stem from a human donor with classical Hodgkin lymphoma.

CDR3 coding DNA: TGTGCCAGCAGCTTTCTTTCCTACGAGCAGTACTTC. It translates to CASSFLSYEQYF. The V call is TRBV11-2, the J call TRBJ2-7; D unresolved. Germline CDR1 SGHAT, CDR2 FQNNGV. V was cut by 3 bases and J by 1 base, with 4 bases left in between. The CDR3 is made up of 12 amino acids.

This chain connects TRBV30 to TRBJ1-3, with D unclear. Germline CDR1 is GTSNPN and CDR2 is SVGIG (reference sequence). Trimming shortened V by 5 bases and J by 0 bases, and 8 bases separated the two germline ends. The CDR3 extends over 13 amino acids. This CDR3 reads CAWDPLSGNTIYF. The CDR3 DNA is TGTGCCTGGGACCCGCTCTCTGGAAACACCATATATTTT.

The V call is TRBV11-2, the J call TRBJ2-5, with D uncertain. The CDR3 length is 13 residues. Germline CDR1 SGHAT, CDR2 FQNNGV. The ends were cut back, 3 bases at V and 5 bases at J, with 10 bases in the middle. CDR3 sequence: CASSLTVSETQYF. CDR3 coding DNA: TGTGCCAGCAGCTTGACGGTCTCGGAGACCCAGTACTTC.

CDR3 sequence reads: CASSDLASGVNEQFF. CDR3 sequence (DNA): TGTGCCAGCAGTGATCTAGCTAGTGGGGTCAATGAGCAGTTCTTC. J is TRBJ2-1 and V is TRBV27; D possibly corresponds to TRBD2 (5 bases). Between the trimmed V and J ends, which lost 5 bases and 6 bases, there was a span of 17 bases. The CDR3 runs to 15 residues. Germline CDR1 MNHEY, CDR2 SMNVEV (reference sequence).

V gene TRBV10-1 combines with J gene TRBJ2-1, with D possibly being TRBD2 (6 bases). Trimming stripped 6 bases from V and 4 bases from J, with 16 bases between. Germline V gives CDR1 WNHNN, CDR2 SYGVQD (reference sequence). CDR3 length: 15 amino acids. The CDR3 DNA is TGCGCCAGCAGCAGAGACTCGGGACTGTACAATGAGCAGTTCTTC. This gives the protein CASSRDSGLYNEQFF.

This clone was seen a single time. The V and J genes are TRBV4-2 and TRBJ2-1; D is perhaps TRBD1 or TRBD2 (5 bases each). V lost 1 base and J 7 bases, leaving 14 bases between the germline ends. CDR3 size: 15 residues. Germline V gene data show CDR1 as LGHNA and CDR2 as YNFKEQ. The CDR3 DNA sequence: TGTGCCAGCAGCCAAGCCCGGGACGACAAGAATGAGCAGTTCTTC. This codes for CASSQARDDKNEQFF.

V usage is TRBV28 and J usage is TRBJ2-1, with TRBD1 matching 9 bases. This CDR3 is built from 15 residues. Trimming took 6 bases from V and 8 from J; bases not matched to a gene: 11. In germline, CDR1 is MDHEN, CDR2 SYDVKM. The CDR3 DNA is TGTGCCAGCAGCTCGCCGGGACAGGGTTCGGATGAGCAGTTCTTC. It yields the protein CASSSPGQGSDEQFF.

The chain has TRBV10-2 and TRBJ2-2; 7 bases map to TRBD2. Germline lookup yields CDR1 WSHSY and CDR2 SAAADI. V shed 2 bases, J shed 4 bases, and the junction held 7 bases outside the gene matches. The CDR3 sequence is 16 residues long. CDR3 DNA: TGCGCCAGCAGTGAGGCCAGCGGGGCCTCCACCGGGGAGCTGTTTTTT. Amino acid sequence: CASSEASGASTGELFF.

The chain combines TRBV9 with TRBJ2-7; D might be TRBD1 or TRBD2, each matching 5 bases. CDR3 size: 13 residues. In germline, CDR1 is SGDLS, CDR2 YYNGEE. V lost 4 bases, J lost 3 bases, and 11 bases lay in between. The CDR3 DNA reads as TGTGCCAGCAGCTCGGGACCGATCTACGAGCAGTACTTC. This translates into CASSSGPIYEQYF.

The chain joins TRBV5-1 to TRBJ2-3, with D unclear. Germline values: CDR1 SGHRS, CDR2 YFSETQ. V was shortened by 0 bases and J by 4 bases, with 3 bases between the two germline ends. The length of the CDR3 is 12 residues. The CDR3 bases are TGCGCCAGCAGCTTGGTTGCAGATACGCAGTATTTT. Translation gives CASSLVADTQYF.

The V gene is TRBV19, the J gene TRBJ1-1, with D unclear. With 3 bases removed from V and 2 bases from J, the gap between germline ends came to 19 bases. Germline CDR1 reads LNHDA; CDR2 reads SQIVND (reference sequence). This CDR3 has 17 amino acids. This CDR3 is CASSIKVPRALNTEAFF. Written as DNA, the CDR3 is TGTGCCAGTAGTATTAAGGTTCCCCGAGCCCTAAACACTGAAGCTTTCTTT.

The J gene is TRBJ1-1, the V gene TRBV6-5; D is possibly TRBD1 (6 bases). The germline V gene has CDR1 MNHEY and CDR2 SVGAGI. V lost 2 bases and J lost 2, with 15 bases in between. This CDR3 is built from 16 residues. The CDR3 is CASSYGGGRGNTEAFF. The CDR3 nucleotides read TGTGCCAGCAGTTACGGTGGGGGGCGCGGTAACACTGAAGCTTTCTTT.

V is TRBV18 and J is TRBJ1-5; D is uncertain. V shed 2 bases and J shed 5 bases, with 10 bases lying between them. CDR1 is KGHSH and CDR2 is LQKENI in the germline V gene. CDR3 size: 14 residues. The CDR3 sequence: CASSPGPLDQPQHF. Written as DNA, the CDR3 is TGTGCCAGCTCACCAGGGCCGCTGGATCAGCCCCAGCATTTT.

The rearrangement links TRBV27 to TRBJ2-1, with no clear D. The CDR3 consists of 15 residues. The germline V gene encodes CDR1 MNHEY and CDR2 SMNVEV (reference sequence). V was clipped by 8 bases and J by 0 bases, with 14 bases between them. CDR3 amino acids: CASRQERGSYNEQFF. The CDR3 DNA follows: TGTGCCAGCCGCCAGGAGCGCGGCTCCTACAATGAGCAGTTCTTC.

The V call is TRBV5-1, the J call TRBJ2-7; 8 bases agree with TRBD2. Germline lookup yields CDR1 SGHRS and CDR2 YFSETQ. Trimming at V came to 3 bases and at J to 0 bases, leaving 8 bases not matched to a gene. The CDR3 has 16 amino acids. The CDR3 reads CASSSRDSGVSYEQYF. The CDR3 coding sequence is TGCGCCAGCAGCTCTAGGGATAGCGGGGTCTCCTACGAGCAGTACTTC. The full variable domain, completed using reference TRBV5-1 and TRBJ2-7, is KAGVTQTPRYLIKTRGQQVTLSCSPISGHRSVSWYQQTPGQGLQFLFEYFSETQRNKGNFPGRFSGRQFSNSRSEMNVSTLELGDSALYLCASSSRDSGVSYEQYFGPGTRLTVT.

The genes are TRBV19 and TRBJ2-1, with 9 nucleotides matching TRBD2. The germline CDR1 and CDR2 sequences are LNHDA and SQIVND (reference sequence). The CDR3 consists of 15 residues. With V trimmed by 6 bases and J by 6 bases, 9 bases remained unmatched. The CDR3 DNA sequence: TGTGCCAGTAGCGTCTGGCGGGAGGGCTCCAATGAGCAGTTCTTC. Translation: CASSVWREGSNEQFF.

As DNA, the CDR3 is TGCGCCAGCAGCCCTCTAGCGGCTAGCGGGCGTACAGATACGCAGTATTTT. Translating gives CASSPLAASGRTDTQYF. J is TRBJ2-3 and V is TRBV4-3; 8 positions agree with TRBD2. The CDR3 length is 17 residues. The V and J ends lost 4 bases and 3 bases, in that order; junction bases with no gene match: 12. CDR1 and CDR2 from the germline V gene are LGHNA and YSLEER.

This chain links TRBV4-1 with TRBJ2-3, with D tentatively TRBD1 or TRBD2 (5 bases each). This CDR3 is built from 15 residues. V shed 1 base and J shed 2 bases, with 10 bases lying between them. Looked up from germline, CDR1 is MGHRA and CDR2 is YSYEKL. CDR3 sequence reads: CASSQVGTSTDTQYF. CDR3 bases: TGCGCCAGCAGCCAAGTGGGGACCTCCACAGATACGCAGTATTTT.

The chain recombines TRBV5-1 with TRBJ2-2, with TRBD1 matching over 9 bases. CDR3 size: 15 residues. J gave up 3 bases and V 4 bases, and 4 bases lay outside the gene matches. The germline V gene has CDR1 SGHRS and CDR2 YFSETQ. The CDR3 spells CASSRGDRDTGELFF. In nucleotides, the CDR3 is TGCGCCAGCAGCCGCGGGGACAGGGACACCGGGGAGCTGTTTTTT.

The table lists this clone with a count of one. The chain has TRBV5-1 and TRBJ2-1; TRBD2 aligns across 8 bases. The CDR3 covers 15 residues. V shed 0 bases and J 9 bases; nucleotides not matched to a gene: 8. Germline V gene sequence: CDR1 SGHRS, CDR2 YFSETQ. CDR3 nucleotides: TGCGCCAGCAGCTTGGAACAAGCGGGAGTCGGTGAGCAGTTCTTC. This sequence encodes CASSLEQAGVGEQFF.

The chain has TRBV7-7 and TRBJ1-1, with D maybe TRBD1 (5 bases). V was clipped by 5 bases and J by 1 base, with 8 bases between them. The CDR3 consists of 13 residues. Germline V gives CDR1 SSHAT, CDR2 FNYEAQ (reference sequence). The CDR3 nucleotides are TGTGCCAGCAGCAGACAGCAGAACACTGAAGCTTTCTTT. Its protein is CASSRQQNTEAFF.

V and J are TRBV6-1 and TRBJ2-2; 8 bases line up with TRBD2. J gave up 6 bases and V 1 base, and 10 bases lay outside the gene matches. Germline values: CDR1 MNHNS, CDR2 SASEGT. The CDR3 totals 17 residues. CDR3 protein: CASSEDISGRRSGELFF. Written as DNA, the CDR3 is TGTGCCAGCAGTGAAGATATCAGCGGGAGAAGGTCCGGGGAGCTGTTTTTT.